These 32 T cell receptor beta chains were all obtained from the same sample, sequenced in a study of T cells after yellow fever vaccination (dated by TCRdb to between 2018 and 2021). The library relied on 5' RACE. The instrument given in TCRdb is Illumina HiSeq 2500. TCRdb itself trimmed the public reads at Q25 with fastp, ran MiXCR and retained productive beta chains. When rows share a CDR3 protein, they turn into one entry using the most common DNA and genes. This sample comprises just under 600,000 distinct CDR3 sequences, 13% of them detected only once. 11% to 15% of the sample belongs to the ten largest clones. Per the publication, the treatment or condition label means: live attenuated yellow fever vaccine strain. The sequenced sample was PBMCs, obtained on the day of the yellow fever booster vaccination. Receptor source: a man younger than 40 who received the YFV17D yellow fever vaccine.

Details on this clonotype: Since a much larger clone is just one base distant, this may be a read error. The chain combines TRBV7-2 with TRBJ2-5, with D unclear. CDR1 and CDR2 from the germline V gene are SGHTA and FQGNSA. The ends were cut back, 1 base at V and 5 bases at J, with 11 bases in the middle. This CDR3 contains 14 residues. The CDR3 DNA reads as TGTGCCAGCAGCTTAGACTCGCGGAGTGAGACCCAGTACTTC. It encodes CASSLDSRSETQYF.

The gene calls are TRBV7-9 and TRBJ2-1; no firm D call. CDR1 and CDR2 (germline): SEHNR, FQNEAQ (reference sequence). This CDR3 is 13 amino acids long. The germline V and J ends were trimmed by 4 bases and 9 bases, with 13 bases remaining between them. The CDR3 loop is CASSSAMPGEQFF. CDR3 sequence (DNA): TGTGCCAGCAGCTCCGCCATGCCCGGTGAGCAGTTCTTC.

This clonotype was detected many times. CDR3 bases: TGTGCCAGCACAGAGGGACTAGCGGACCAAGAGACCCAGTACTTC. It is translated as CASTEGLADQETQYF. The chain links TRBV6-2 or TRBV6-3 to TRBJ2-5, with 11 nucleotides matching TRBD2. Per germline, CDR1 MNHEY and CDR2 SVGEGT. V was clipped by 7 bases and J by 0 bases; unmatched bases: 4. The CDR3 is 15 amino acids.

The CDR3 coding sequence is TGTGCCAGCAGTGGGGGAATAGCGGGAGCCTCCGGGGAGCTGTTTTTT. It translates to CASSGGIAGASGELFF. This chain joins TRBV2 and TRBJ2-2; 9 nucleotides align to TRBD2. The germline CDR1 and CDR2 sequences are SNHLY and FYNNEI. This CDR3 contains 16 residues. V lost 4 bases to trimming and J lost 6 bases; unmatched junction nucleotides: 9.

The CDR3: CASSERSGVFSFF. The CDR3 DNA sequence: TGTGCCAGCAGTGAAAGGTCCGGGGTCTTCTCGTTCTTC. The chain joins TRBV2 to TRBJ2-1, with D possibly TRBD2 on 5 matching bases. CDR1 SNHLY and CDR2 FYNNEI come from the germline V gene. The CDR3 has 13 residues. Trimming removed 2 bases from V and 15 bases from J, with 17 bases in between.

This CDR3 is CSAAPGTSGSDEQYF. The CDR3, as DNA: TGCAGTGCCGCTCCCGGGACTAGCGGGAGTGACGAGCAGTACTTC. The V gene is TRBV20-1, the J gene TRBJ2-7, with 14 bases identical to TRBD2. The V and J ends lost 6 bases and 5 bases, in that order; junction bases with no gene match: 9. This CDR3 is built from 15 residues. The germline V gene has CDR1 DFQATT and CDR2 SNEGSKA (reference sequence).

This clonotype was counted at least ten times. The J gene is TRBJ2-3, the V gene TRBV11-2, with no clear D. The CDR3 is 14 residues long. The V gene's germline CDR1 is SGHAT and CDR2 FQNNGV. Trimming shortened V by 0 bases and J by 0 bases, and 4 bases separated the two germline ends. CDR3 bases: TGTGCCAGCAGCTTAGATTGGAGCACAGATACGCAGTATTTT. Residues: CASSLDWSTDTQYF. Variable domain in full (rest from reference TRBV11-2 and TRBJ2-3): EAGVAQSPRYKIIEKRQSVAFWCNPISGHATLYWYQQILGQGPKLLIQFQNNGVVDDSQLPKDRFSAERLKGVDSTLKIQPAKLEDSAVYLCASSLDWSTDTQYFGPGTRLTVL.

V gene TRBV18 combines with J gene TRBJ1-1; D is possibly TRBD1 (6 bases). V was pared by 5 bases and J by 2 bases, with 9 bases between. CDR1 KGHSH and CDR2 LQKENI come from the germline V gene. The CDR3 consists of 13 residues. DNA for the CDR3: TGTGCCAGCTCAACACAGGGAAACACTGAAGCTTTCTTT. It specifies CASSTQGNTEAFF.

This clonotype has more than one count but fewer than ten. This rearrangement joins TRBV5-1 to TRBJ2-1, with D possibly being TRBD1 (5 bases). The CDR3 has 17 residues. Germline-derived CDR1 and CDR2 are SGHRS and YFSETQ. Between the trimmed V and J ends, which lost 4 bases and 0 bases, there was a span of 17 bases. The CDR3 coding sequence is TGCGCCAGCAGCAGGGATCTACAGGCTAGCTCCTACAATGAGCAGTTCTTC. Its protein is CASSRDLQASSYNEQFF.

The table lists this clonotype with many counts. The chain employs TRBV20-1 and TRBJ2-5, with D possibly being TRBD1 (6 bases). Germline CDR1 and CDR2: DFQATT and SNEGSKA (reference sequence). The CDR3 loop spans 12 amino acids. Trimming left V 3 bases short and J 4 bases short, with 9 bases between. The CDR3 coding sequence is TGCAGTGCTAGTTGGGGGCCAGAGACCCAGTACTTC. Its translation: CSASWGPETQYF.

The chain joins TRBV7-2 to TRBJ2-1, with TRBD2 as a possible D gene (6 bases). CDR3 size: 15 residues. V was pared by 5 bases and J by 9 bases, with 20 bases between. Germline V gene sequence: CDR1 SGHTA, CDR2 FQGNSA. DNA of the CDR3: TGTGCCAGCAGCATACTAGCTCAATCGGTGGGTGAGCAGTTCTTC. Translation: CASSILAQSVGEQFF. Variable domain in full (rest from reference TRBV7-2 and TRBJ2-1): GAGVSQSPSNKVTEKGKDVELRCDPISGHTALYWYRQSLGQGLEFLIYFQGNSAPDKSGLPSDRFSAERTGGSVSTLTIQRTQQEDSAVYLCASSILAQSVGEQFFGPGTRLTVL.

The rearrangement links TRBV20-1 to TRBJ2-1; TRBD2 matches 9 bases. Germline lookup yields CDR1 DFQATT and CDR2 SNEGSKA (reference sequence). The CDR3 is 14 residues long. V shed 2 bases and J 4 bases; nucleotides not matched to a gene: 3. The CDR3 bases are TGCAGTGCTAGACAGACTAGCGGATACAATGAGCAGTTCTTC. Its protein is CSARQTSGYNEQFF.

The rearrangement uses TRBV12-3 or TRBV12-4 and TRBJ2-7; 8 nucleotides line up with TRBD1. Losses at the gene ends were 6 bases for V and 5 bases for J; bases not matched to a gene: 9. The length of the CDR3 is 14 residues. CDR3 region: CASRTTGDGHEQYF. Written as DNA, the CDR3 is TGTGCCAGCAGGACGACAGGGGACGGTCACGAGCAGTACTTC.

The rearrangement joins TRBV6-2 or TRBV6-3 to TRBJ2-2; D is possibly TRBD1 or TRBD2 (5 bases each). This CDR3 has 19 amino acids. V was trimmed by 7 bases and J by 2 bases, leaving 26 bases between them. From germline, CDR1 is MNHEY and CDR2 SVGEGT. The CDR3, as DNA: TGTGCCAGCAAGCCTCAACGGGGTGGGGCGCCCTCCAACACCGGGGAGCTGTTTTTT. Translated, it gives CASKPQRGGAPSNTGELFF.

The rearrangement links TRBV4-3 to TRBJ2-3, with 7 nucleotides matching TRBD2. Germline CDR1 is LGHNA and CDR2 is YSLEER. There are 16 residues in the CDR3. The ends lost 4 bases at V and 3 bases at J; junction bases unmatched: 10. The DNA of the CDR3 is TGCGCCAGCAGCCCCGCGAGAGCGGGACGAACAGATACGCAGTATTTT. It is translated as CASSPARAGRTDTQYF.

The V call is TRBV5-1, the J call TRBJ2-7; TRBD2 matches 11 bases. The J segment lost 1 base and the V segment lost 3 bases, leaving 12 bases of the junction unmatched. This CDR3 is built from 18 residues. Germline lookup yields CDR1 SGHRS and CDR2 YFSETQ. The CDR3 reads CASSWAPSGRTQSYEQYF. DNA for the CDR3: TGCGCCAGCAGCTGGGCTCCTAGCGGGAGGACACAATCCTACGAGCAGTACTTC.

The J gene is TRBJ1-2, the V gene TRBV7-2, with 7 positions matching TRBD1. V trimming: 5 bases; J trimming: 8 bases; junction bases outside the gene matches: 8. The germline CDR1 and CDR2 sequences are SGHTA and FQGNSA. The CDR3 length is 13 residues. The CDR3 nucleotides read TGTGCCAGCAGCGATAGTCCAGGGGGAGGCTACACCTTC. Its protein product is CASSDSPGGGYTF. Full variable domain (remainder filled in from reference TRBV7-2 and TRBJ1-2): GAGVSQSPSNKVTEKGKDVELRCDPISGHTALYWYRQSLGQGLEFLIYFQGNSAPDKSGLPSDRFSAERTGGSVSTLTIQRTQQEDSAVYLCASSDSPGGGYTFGSGTRLTVV.

J is TRBJ2-3 and V is TRBV7-2; the D gene is possibly TRBD2 (6 bases). Germline CDR1 SGHTA, CDR2 FQGNSA. V was trimmed by 7 bases and J by 5 bases, leaving 22 bases between them. The CDR3 extends over 16 amino acids. The DNA for the CDR3 is TGTGCCAGCAAAGGAGGGCCGTCCATTTTTTTAGATACGCAGTATTTT. Amino acids: CASKGGPSIFLDTQYF.

This clonotype has ten or more counts. This CDR3 reads CASSQTTSTDTQYF. CDR3 coding DNA: TGTGCCAGCTCACAGACTACCAGCACAGATACGCAGTATTTT. The V gene is TRBV18, the J gene TRBJ2-3; tentative D call: TRBD2 (5 bases). Germline lookup yields CDR1 KGHSH and CDR2 LQKENI. Between the trimmed V and J ends, which lost 4 bases and 0 bases, there was a span of 8 bases. This CDR3 has 14 residues.

This clonotype was counted a few times. The rearrangement uses TRBV3-1 and TRBJ1-1; no clear D gene. The germline gives CDR1 LGHDT, CDR2 YNNKEL (reference sequence). Between the trimmed V and J ends, which lost 3 bases and 7 bases, there was a span of 15 bases. The CDR3 consists of 14 residues. CDR3 protein: CASSHLGRRFEAFF. DNA of the CDR3: TGTGCCAGCAGCCACTTAGGCCGACGGTTTGAAGCTTTCTTT.

This clonotype has just a few counts. The gene calls are TRBV20-1 and TRBJ1-6; no reliable D call. This CDR3 spans 14 amino acids. Germline CDR1 DFQATT, CDR2 SNEGSKA (reference sequence). The V and J ends lost 7 bases and 0 bases respectively, with 10 bases between them. The CDR3, as DNA: TGCAGTGGGGCGGATAGCTCCTATAATTCACCCCTCCACTTT. The encoded protein is CSGADSSYNSPLHF.

CDR3 in DNA: TGCGCCAGCAGCAAGTTACAGGGGACGGGGTACGAGCAGTACTTC. Translation: CASSKLQGTGYEQYF. The chain joins TRBV5-1 to TRBJ2-7, with TRBD1 matching over 7 bases. V shed 4 bases and J 4 bases; nucleotides not matched to a gene: 11. There are 15 residues in the CDR3. CDR1 and CDR2 from the germline V gene are SGHRS and YFSETQ.

The gene calls are TRBV20-1 and TRBJ2-3, with 14 nucleotides matching TRBD2. Trimming took 5 bases from V and 5 from J; bases not matched to a gene: 3. Germline V gene lookup returns CDR1 DFQATT and CDR2 SNEGSKA (reference sequence). The length of the CDR3 is 14 residues. CDR3 nucleotides: TGCAGTGCTTCAGGACTAGCGGGAGGAGATACGCAGTATTTT. Protein sequence: CSASGLAGGDTQYF.

This clonotype has more than one count but fewer than ten. The chain couples TRBV28 to TRBJ2-3, with D maybe TRBD1 (6 bases). Trimming took 4 bases from V and 7 from J, leaving 18 bases between them. The CDR3 consists of 15 residues. CDR1 and CDR2 from the germline V gene are MDHEN and SYDVKM. In DNA form, the CDR3 reads TGTGCCAGCAGTTGGGGGCCTCCCTTTGCTCATACGCAGTATTTT. Its protein is CASSWGPPFAHTQYF.

The chain recombines TRBV20-1 with TRBJ1-4; TRBD1 matches 7 bases. The germline CDR1 and CDR2 sequences are DFQATT and SNEGSKA (reference sequence). The CDR3 extends over 14 amino acids. With V trimmed by 3 bases and J by 6 bases, 7 bases remained unmatched. CDR3 nucleotides: TGCAGTGCTAGTAAGGGGGCGCTTCATGAAAAACTGTTTTTT. Protein product: CSASKGALHEKLFF.

The chain has TRBV6-2 or TRBV6-3 and TRBJ2-7, with 8 bases lining up with TRBD1. The CDR3 runs 17 residues. V shed 0 bases and J 2 bases; nucleotides not matched to a gene: 9. Per the germline V gene, CDR1 is MNHEY and CDR2 is SVGEGT. CDR3 in amino acids: CASSYSSGGRRAYEQYF. The CDR3, as DNA: TGTGCCAGCAGTTACTCCTCAGGGGGCAGGAGGGCCTACGAGCAGTACTTC.

There are many counts of this clonotype. The V call is TRBV20-1, the J call TRBJ2-7; D perhaps matches TRBD2 (5 bases). This CDR3 contains 12 residues. Per the germline V gene, CDR1 is DFQATT and CDR2 is SNEGSKA (reference sequence). Trimming took off 3 bases at V and 2 bases at J, with 8 bases between the two ends. DNA for the CDR3: TGCAGTGCTAGGAGGGATCCCTACGAGCAGTACTTC. Translation gives CSARRDPYEQYF.

This clonotype has ten or more counts. The chain employs TRBV5-1 and TRBJ1-2; 9 nucleotides align to TRBD1. V shed 3 bases and J 3 bases; nucleotides not matched to a gene: 6. Germline V gene lookup returns CDR1 SGHRS and CDR2 YFSETQ. The length of the CDR3 is 15 residues. Written as DNA, the CDR3 is TGCGCCAGCAGCTGGGGGGACAGGGATGACTATGGCTACACCTTC. Its protein is CASSWGDRDDYGYTF. Filled out from reference TRBV5-1 and TRBJ1-2, the complete variable domain reads KAGVTQTPRYLIKTRGQQVTLSCSPISGHRSVSWYQQTPGQGLQFLFEYFSETQRNKGNFPGRFSGRQFSNSRSEMNVSTLELGDSALYLCASSWGDRDDYGYTFGSGTRLTVV.

This clonotype has a handful of counts. The chain joins TRBV4-2 to TRBJ2-1; a weak D match, TRBD2 (6 bases). The CDR3 is made up of 15 amino acids. Between the trimmed V and J ends, which lost 0 bases and 8 bases, there was a span of 14 bases. CDR1 LGHNA and CDR2 YNFKEQ come from the germline V gene. The CDR3 region has the DNA TGTGCCAGCAGCCAAGATTTCCTAGCGTGGGATGAGCAGTTCTTC. This translates into CASSQDFLAWDEQFF.

This chain joins TRBV10-2 and TRBJ2-3, with TRBD1 matching 9 bases. J lost 6 bases, V lost 8 bases, and 18 bases had no gene match. From germline, CDR1 is WSHSY and CDR2 SAAADI. The CDR3 contains 17 residues. Written as DNA, the CDR3 is TGCGCCAGCTTCTGGACCCCGGGACAGGGTGCCGCGGATACGCAGTATTTT. Its translation is CASFWTPGQGAADTQYF.

This clonotype has just a few counts. This chain links TRBV6-5 with TRBJ1-1; 11 bases are a match to TRBD1. V gave up 2 bases and J gave up 1 base; unmatched junction bases: 6. Looked up from germline, CDR1 is MNHEY and CDR2 is SVGAGI. The CDR3 sequence is 17 residues long. This CDR3 reads CASSYRTGGLANTEAFF. The DNA for the CDR3 is TGTGCCAGCAGTTACAGGACAGGGGGCCTAGCGAACACTGAAGCTTTCTTT.

This clonotype was counted only a few times. The rearrangement uses TRBV5-1 and TRBJ2-5, with unresolved D. Between the trimmed V and J ends, which lost 4 bases and 5 bases, there was a span of 9 bases. Germline V gene sequence: CDR1 SGHRS, CDR2 YFSETQ. The CDR3 loop spans 12 amino acids. CDR3 DNA: TGCGCCAGCAGCAAACCACGGGAGACCCAGTACTTC. Its protein product is CASSKPRETQYF. The full variable domain, its missing parts supplied by reference TRBV5-1 and TRBJ2-5, is KAGVTQTPRYLIKTRGQQVTLSCSPISGHRSVSWYQQTPGQGLQFLFEYFSETQRNKGNFPGRFSGRQFSNSRSEMNVSTLELGDSALYLCASSKPRETQYFGPGTRLLVL.